This TCR beta chain is drawn from a study of Graves' ophthalmopathy and Graves' hyperthyroidism. Beta-chain TCR CDR3 regions were amplified from RNA transcripts. RT-PCR was first run with HTBI primers, then multiplex PCR in a second round. TCRdb independently ran MiXCR on the multiplex PCR reads; one entry per CDR3 protein. This table has 40,000 or so distinct CDR3 sequences, about half appearing once. Other autoimmune diseases, uncontrolled infections, pregnancy or lactation led to the exclusion of patients. There are 13 residues in the CDR3. Germline CDR1 is LNHDA and CDR2 is SQIVND (reference sequence). Deletions cut 5 bases from V and 0 bases from J, with 5 bases between. This clonotype was seen at least ten times.

This TCR derives from an adult woman with stable Graves' hyperthyroidism. Material: peripheral blood. V and J are TRBV19 and TRBJ1-5; D gene uncertain. CDR3 DNA sequence: TGTGCCAGTAGTTTTTTTAGCAATCAGCCCCAGCATTTT. Amino acids: CASSFFSNQPQHF.